This T cell receptor (beta chain) was obtained from a study of shared clonotypes between healthy human individuals. As handled by the study authors: Filtering differed for immunoSEQ, which gave only junction sequences without quality scores. Data came from immunoSEQ multiplex PCR; TCRdb stores just in-frame clones and leaves some out. D and trimming were read from the DNA, whereas the V and J calls and clone size are those reported in that table. The sample holds fewer than 700,000 clones; roughly 72% are singletons and the top ten take more than 10%. This CDR3 has 13 amino acids. The V gene's germline CDR1 is KGHSH and CDR2 LQKENI. Trimming removed 3 bases at V and 9 bases at J, with 12 bases between.

The sequence was collected from a middle-aged woman in good health. Some clones in this sample may be carry-over from other donors' samples. The chain is built from TRBV18 and TRBJ2-1; the D is unclear. Source material: PBMCs. DNA for the CDR3: TGTGCCAGCTCACCGGCCCGTTTGGCTGAGCAGTTCTTC. Translating gives CASSPARLAEQFF.